This T cell receptor beta chain was recorded in a study of blood T cells in healthy people across ages. Findings of the study overall: Since the PBMCs were unsorted, naive and antigen-experienced cells could not be conclusively compared.

A note on this clonotype: Its antigen is unidentified.

Alongside a J-beta primer mix, a sample-barcoded 5' primer served in a second PCR lasting roughly 6 to 11 cycles. Every cDNA molecule carried a tag from a template-switch adaptor bearing 12 random nucleotides. Each CDR3 protein gets one entry after TCRdb re-called the 5' RACE reads with MiXCR. The sample has 1,500,000 or so distinct CDR3 sequences; roughly 43% are singletons. The ends were cut back, 4 bases at V and 5 bases at J, with 14 bases in the middle. The germline V gene encodes CDR1 SGHTA and CDR2 FQGNSA. The CDR3 is made up of 14 amino acids. The J gene is TRBJ2-5, the V gene TRBV7-2, with a tentative D call TRBD1 (6 bases). Sequencing input: blood. The clonotype originates from a woman aged 18-29 years in good health. CDR3 sequence (DNA): TGTGCCAGCAGCTCAGACCGAGGGGGTGAGACCCAGTACTTC. It yields the protein CASSSDRGGETQYF. Full variable domain (outside the CDR3, taken from reference TRBV7-2 and TRBJ2-5): GAGVSQSPSNKVTEKGKDVELRCDPISGHTALYWYRQSLGQGLEFLIYFQGNSAPDKSGLPSDRFSAERTGGSVSTLTIQRTQQEDSAVYLCASSSDRGGETQYFGPGTRLLVL.